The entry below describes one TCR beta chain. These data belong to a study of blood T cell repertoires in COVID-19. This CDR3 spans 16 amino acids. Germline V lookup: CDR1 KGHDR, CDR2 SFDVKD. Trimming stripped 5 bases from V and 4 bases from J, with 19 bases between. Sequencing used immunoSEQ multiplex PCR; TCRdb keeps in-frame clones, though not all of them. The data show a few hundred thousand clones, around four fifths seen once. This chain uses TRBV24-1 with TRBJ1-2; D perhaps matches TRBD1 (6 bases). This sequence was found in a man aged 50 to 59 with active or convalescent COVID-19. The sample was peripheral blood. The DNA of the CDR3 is TGTGCCACCAGTGGGGCTTCCCAGGGGAAGTTCTATGGCTACACCTTC. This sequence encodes CATSGASQGKFYGYTF.